This T cell receptor beta chain was sequenced for a study of identifying expanded T cells in peripheral blood. Germline V gives CDR1 SEHNR, CDR2 FQNEAQ (reference sequence). The CDR3 covers 16 residues. Trimming took off 2 bases at V and 0 bases at J, with 14 bases between the two ends. Healthy donors had no documented immune events, such as infections, while sampled. The study, taken as a whole, reports: Clone count variance between roughly 2-week samples rose with total template count.

Sequencing was performed with immunoSEQ multiplex PCR; in TCRdb, only in-frame clones are kept and a portion is missing. The data contain 100,000 to 150,000 clones, around nine tenths of them singletons. This clone was detected only once. No antigen is known for it. Sequencing used blood. This TCR was recovered from a person aged 18 to 70 in good health. The chain has TRBV7-9 and TRBJ2-7; D gene uncertain. The DNA of the CDR3 is TGTGCCAGCAGCTTAAGTTCCGGCTCAGGCTCCTACGAGCAGTACTTC. Translating gives CASSLSSGSGSYEQYF.